This T cell receptor beta chain originates from a study of OX40 agonist ivuxolimab in advanced cancers. The CDR3 is made up of 16 amino acids. Germline V gene data show CDR1 as SEHNR and CDR2 as FQNEAQ (reference sequence). Trimming took 5 bases from V and 6 from J; bases not matched to a gene: 8. Assay used: immunoSEQ multiplex PCR; TCRdb lists only in-frame clones, some missing. The repertoire consists of over 35,000 clones, with 80% to 90% occurring once and the leading ten covering about 4.3%. This chain uses TRBV7-9 with TRBJ1-6; 9 positions agree with TRBD1. The TCR sequence derives from an adult with an advanced solid tumor such as melanoma, head and neck, liver or kidney cancer. The sample in question was CD4+ or CD8+ T cells sorted from blood, obtained in a trial of the OX40 agonist ivuxolimab. Written as DNA, the CDR3 is TGTGCCAGCAGCCATACCGGGACAGGGTTTAATTCACCCCTCCACTTT. Protein product: CASSHTGTGFNSPLHF. Full variable domain (remainder filled in from reference TRBV7-9 and TRBJ1-6): DTGVSQNPRHKITKRGQNVTFRCDPISEHNRLYWYRQTLGQGPEFLTYFQNEAQLEKSRLLSDRFSAERPKGSFSTLEIQRTEQGDSAMYLCASSHTGTGFNSPLHFGNGTRLTVT.